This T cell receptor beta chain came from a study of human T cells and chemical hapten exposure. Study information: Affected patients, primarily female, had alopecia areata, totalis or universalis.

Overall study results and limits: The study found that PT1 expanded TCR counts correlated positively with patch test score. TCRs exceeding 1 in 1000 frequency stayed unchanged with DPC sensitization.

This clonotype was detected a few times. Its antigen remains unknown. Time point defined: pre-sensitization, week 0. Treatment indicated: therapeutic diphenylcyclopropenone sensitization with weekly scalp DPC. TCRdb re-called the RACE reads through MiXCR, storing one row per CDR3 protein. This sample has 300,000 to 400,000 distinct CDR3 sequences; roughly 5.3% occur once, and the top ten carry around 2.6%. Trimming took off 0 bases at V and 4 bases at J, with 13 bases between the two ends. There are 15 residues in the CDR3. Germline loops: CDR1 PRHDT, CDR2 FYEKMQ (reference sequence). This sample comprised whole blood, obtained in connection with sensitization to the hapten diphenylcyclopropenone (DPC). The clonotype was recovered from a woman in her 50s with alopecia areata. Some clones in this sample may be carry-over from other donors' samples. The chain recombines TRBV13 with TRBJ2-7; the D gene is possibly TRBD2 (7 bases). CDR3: CASSLGRGAGYEQYF. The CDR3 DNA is TGTGCCAGCAGCTTAGGCCGGGGGGCCGGGTACGAGCAGTACTTC.